This is a list of T cell receptor beta chains from one sample in a study of blood T cell repertoires in COVID-19. Some clones are missing from TCRdb's copy, which holds only in-frame ones; the method was immunoSEQ multiplex PCR. This sample yields 120,000 or so clones, of which about 70% are seen a single time; over 2% belongs to the top ten. Sequencing input: peripheral blood. All receptors come from a woman in her sixties or seventies with acute or convalescent COVID-19. Each CDR3 is given with its conserved first and last residue.

V gene	J gene	CDR3 protein
TRBV10-3	TRBJ1-2	CAISGGQGLYGYTF
TRBV29-1	TRBJ2-3	CSVEGDGGGTDTQYF
TRBV7-2	TRBJ1-4	CASSLGDRGTNEKLFF
TRBV5-1	TRBJ1-1	CASGPFPGMNTEAFF
TRBV18	TRBJ2-2	CASSPIGQGNTGELFF
TRBV25-1	TRBJ2-2	CASSWPGAGELFF
TRBV2	TRBJ2-1	CASSEIGGNEQFF
TRBV5-1	TRBJ1-3	CASSWRTGGDTIYF
TRBV7-2	TRBJ2-1	CASSPRGGEQFF
TRBV14	TRBJ2-5	CASSPRTSPYQETQYF
TRBV5-4	TRBJ1-2	CASSPARTGVHGYTF
TRBV19	TRBJ1-2	CASTDRASNYGYTF
TRBV7-2	TRBJ2-2	CASSLAVGAGELFF
TRBV5-1	TRBJ2-7	CASSYGTSGNYEQYF
TRBV29-1	TRBJ2-7	CSVDRPRTGGGDEQYF
TRBV13	TRBJ1-2	CASSWNRGSYTF
TRBV11-2	TRBJ2-5	CASSPGYSQETQYF
TRBV4-1	TRBJ2-1	CASSQDRDREGHEQFF
TRBV19	TRBJ2-7	CASSISSSSYEQYF
TRBV9	TRBJ1-5	CASSVGDSSYNQPQHF
TRBV27	TRBJ2-7	CASSHGLAGVYEQYF
TRBV9	TRBJ1-1	CASSVGQENTEAFF